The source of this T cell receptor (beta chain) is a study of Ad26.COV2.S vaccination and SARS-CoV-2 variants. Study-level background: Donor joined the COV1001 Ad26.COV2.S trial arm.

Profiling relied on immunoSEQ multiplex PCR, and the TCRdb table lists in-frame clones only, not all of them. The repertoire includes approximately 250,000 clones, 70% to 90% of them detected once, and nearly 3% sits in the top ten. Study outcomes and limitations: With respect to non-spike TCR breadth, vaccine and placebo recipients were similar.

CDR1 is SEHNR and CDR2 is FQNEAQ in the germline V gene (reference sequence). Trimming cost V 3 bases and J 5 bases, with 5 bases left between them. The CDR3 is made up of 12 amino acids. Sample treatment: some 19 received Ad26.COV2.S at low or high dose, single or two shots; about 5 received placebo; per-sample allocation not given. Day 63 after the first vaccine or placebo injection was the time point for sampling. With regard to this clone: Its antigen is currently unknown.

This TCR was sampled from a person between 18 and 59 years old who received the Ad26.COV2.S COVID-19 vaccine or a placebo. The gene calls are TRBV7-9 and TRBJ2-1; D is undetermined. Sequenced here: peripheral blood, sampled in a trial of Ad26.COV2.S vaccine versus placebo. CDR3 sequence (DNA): TGTGCCAGCAGCTTTGGGGACAATGAGCAGTTCTTC. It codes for CASSFGDNEQFF.